The 25 T cell receptor beta chains presented below share a single source sample, sequenced in a study of cytotoxic CD8 clonotypes in ibrutinib-treated CLL. Profiling relied on immunoSEQ multiplex PCR, and the TCRdb table lists in-frame clones only, not all of them. The table lists about 140,000 clones, around 93% of them singletons. Material: PBMCs, obtained after 12 months of ibrutinib treatment. Receptors originate from a human donor with chronic lymphocytic leukemia.

This chain connects TRBV9 to TRBJ2-5; 12 bases are shared with TRBD2. Trimming at V came to 0 bases and at J to 5 bases, leaving 8 bases not matched to a gene. The germline V gene encodes CDR1 SGDLS and CDR2 YYNGEE. There are 17 residues in the CDR3. CDR3 protein: CASSVEPSGRAPETQYF. Here the CDR3 DNA reads TGTGCCAGCAGCGTAGAGCCTAGCGGGAGGGCCCCTGAGACCCAGTACTTC.

This clone appeared a few times. V is TRBV5-1 and J is TRBJ1-2, with 10 positions matching TRBD1. The CDR3 runs to 15 residues. Trimming cost V 4 bases and J 3 bases; bases outside gene matches: 6. Per germline, CDR1 SGHRS and CDR2 YFSETQ. CDR3 bases: TGCGCCAGCAGCCTCGGACAGGGGGTCGACTATGGCTACACCTTC. The encoded protein is CASSLGQGVDYGYTF.

The rearrangement uses TRBV7-3 and TRBJ2-5; D ambiguous. This CDR3 is built from 14 residues. V lost 5 bases and J lost 0, with 10 bases in between. Germline-derived CDR1 and CDR2 are SGHTA and FQGTGA. This chain's CDR3 is CASSKSGNQETQYF. The CDR3 DNA sequence: TGTGCCAGCAGCAAATCAGGAAACCAAGAGACCCAGTACTTC.

The chain links TRBV28 to TRBJ1-4; unclear D gene. Germline loops: CDR1 MDHEN, CDR2 SYDVKM. Trimming removed 6 bases at V and 0 bases at J, with 17 bases between. The CDR3 spans 17 residues. CDR3 nucleotide sequence: TGTGCCAGCAGCGCTGCTGACGGACCCCCAACTAATGAAAAACTGTTTTTT. Translating gives CASSAADGPPTNEKLFF.

CDR3 nucleotide sequence: TGTGCCAGCAGCTCGGACAGGAACATGAACACTGAAGCTTTCTTT. Translating it yields CASSSDRNMNTEAFF. V usage is TRBV7-9 and J usage is TRBJ1-1, with TRBD1 matching 7 bases. The length of the CDR3 is 15 residues. V shed 4 bases, J shed 0 bases, and the junction held 5 bases outside the gene matches. Germline V gene data show CDR1 as SEHNR and CDR2 as FQNEAQ (reference sequence).

This clone was recorded a few times. The rearrangement joins TRBV10-3 to TRBJ2-5; maybe TRBD1 (6 bases). Deletions cut 4 bases from V and 5 bases from J, with 11 bases between. The CDR3 spans 13 residues. Germline values: CDR1 ENHRY, CDR2 SYGVKD. The CDR3 DNA follows: TGTGCCATCAGTGGGACAAGGGGGGAGACCCAGTACTTC. This sequence encodes CAISGTRGETQYF.

This sequence joins TRBV6-5 and TRBJ2-3, with D perhaps assigned TRBD1 or TRBD2 (5 bases each). The V end lost 7 bases, the J end lost 4 bases, and 18 bases lay between the germline ends. Germline lookup yields CDR1 MNHEY and CDR2 SVGAGI. The CDR3 consists of 15 residues. Here the CDR3 reads CASTTGTTHADTQYF. DNA of the CDR3: TGTGCCAGCACTACTGGGACGACACACGCAGATACGCAGTATTTT.

V gene TRBV7-2 combines with J gene TRBJ2-1, with 7 bases that match TRBD1. Looked up from germline, CDR1 is SGHTA and CDR2 is FQGNSA. Losses at the gene ends were 5 bases for V and 5 bases for J; bases not matched to a gene: 9. The CDR3 has 15 amino acids. Written as DNA, the CDR3 is TGTGCCAGCAGCCAACCGGGACAGAGAGACAATGAGCAGTTCTTC. It yields the protein CASSQPGQRDNEQFF. Based on the CDR3 plus reference TRBV7-2 and TRBJ2-1, the full variable domain is GAGVSQSPSNKVTEKGKDVELRCDPISGHTALYWYRQSLGQGLEFLIYFQGNSAPDKSGLPSDRFSAERTGGSVSTLTIQRTQQEDSAVYLCASSQPGQRDNEQFFGPGTRLTVL.

This rearrangement joins TRBV27 to TRBJ2-5; no firm D call. Germline V lookup: CDR1 MNHEY, CDR2 SMNVEV (reference sequence). CDR3 size: 11 residues. The germline V and J ends were trimmed by 2 bases and 5 bases, with 3 bases remaining between them. The CDR3 bases are TGTGCCAGCAGTTTAGAGGAGACCCAGTACTTC. Encoded protein: CASSLEETQYF.

The chain uses TRBV7-8 and TRBJ2-5; 8 bases are shared with TRBD1. This CDR3 has 15 amino acids. V lost 5 bases, J lost 5 bases, and 10 bases stayed unmatched. Germline V gene lookup returns CDR1 SGHVS and CDR2 FQNEAQ. CDR3 in DNA: TGTGCCAGCAGCATTCAGACAGGGGATTTGGAGACCCAGTACTTC. Translated: CASSIQTGDLETQYF.

The V call is TRBV28, the J call TRBJ1-1, with a weak D call TRBD1 (5 bases). Germline values: CDR1 MDHEN, CDR2 SYDVKM. V lost 7 bases and J 1 base, leaving 10 bases between the germline ends. The CDR3 sequence is 13 residues long. The chain's CDR3 is CASMGPRNTEAFF. Here the CDR3 DNA reads TGTGCCAGCATGGGACCCCGGAACACTGAAGCTTTCTTT. The full variable domain, with the rest looked up from reference TRBV28 and TRBJ1-1, is DVKVTQSSRYLVKRTGEKVFLECVQDMDHENMFWYRQDPGLGLRLIYFSYDVKMKEKGDIPEGYSVSREKKERFSLILESASTNQTSMYLCASMGPRNTEAFFGQGTRLTVV.

Notes on this clone: A junction end diverges from the germline sequence, so it may reflect a read error. Other DNA sequences in the same sample also yield this CDR3. V gene TRBV29-1 combines with J gene TRBJ2-2; 9 positions agree with TRBD2. The CDR3 is 14 amino acids. The V gene's germline CDR1 is SQVTM and CDR2 ANQGSEA. CDR3 residues: CSVGREGNTGELFF. The CDR3 nucleotides are TGCAGCGTTGGGCGGGAGGGGAACACCGGGGAGTTGTTTTTT.

This chain joins TRBV5-1 and TRBJ1-2; D gene ambiguous. Trimming cost V 0 bases and J 3 bases, with 6 bases left between them. The CDR3 consists of 13 residues. Germline values: CDR1 SGHRS, CDR2 YFSETQ. For the CDR3, the DNA is TGCGCCAGCAGCTTGGCCGGGGACTATGGCTACACCTTC. It codes for CASSLAGDYGYTF.

This clone has a single count. The chain is built from TRBV27 and TRBJ1-6, with D tentatively TRBD1 (5 bases). Germline CDR1 and CDR2: MNHEY and SMNVEV (reference sequence). V was trimmed by 5 bases and J by 6 bases, leaving 17 bases between them. The CDR3 contains 16 residues. CDR3 loop: CASSPPAGLGNSPLHF. The CDR3 DNA reads as TGTGCCAGCAGTCCCCCGGCGGGGCTTGGTAATTCACCCCTCCACTTT.

CDR3: CASAKDMDRSYEQYF. The CDR3 DNA follows: TGTGCCAGCGCCAAGGATATGGACCGATCCTACGAGCAGTACTTC. The rearrangement uses TRBV27 and TRBJ2-7; no clear D. The CDR3 has 15 amino acids. V lost 8 bases to trimming and J lost 1 base, with 18 bases between them. The germline V gene encodes CDR1 MNHEY and CDR2 SMNVEV (reference sequence).

The chain employs TRBV28 and TRBJ2-1; 9 nucleotides agree with TRBD2. There are 16 residues in the CDR3. With V trimmed by 6 bases and J by 8 bases, 14 bases remained unmatched. Per the germline V gene, CDR1 is MDHEN and CDR2 is SYDVKM. The CDR3 DNA reads as TGTGCCAGCAGCTTACGCCCTAGCGGGATCCGGTATGAGCAGTTCTTC. It specifies CASSLRPSGIRYEQFF.

The chain couples TRBV27 to TRBJ2-7; maybe TRBD1 (8 bases). Looked up from germline, CDR1 is MNHEY and CDR2 is SMNVEV (reference sequence). V was clipped by 6 bases and J by 4 bases, with 19 bases between them. The CDR3 spans 15 residues. The CDR3 nucleotides are TGTGCCAGCAGCCTCAAGTACAGGGGGGGGTACGAGCAGTACTTC. Translating it yields CASSLKYRGGYEQYF.

The gene calls are TRBV14 and TRBJ2-3, with TRBD2 matching over 7 bases. From germline, CDR1 is SGHDN and CDR2 FVKESK. This CDR3 is built from 16 residues. V was clipped by 2 bases and J by 0 bases; unmatched bases: 5. This CDR3 is CASSQTTSVSTDTQYF. Here the CDR3 DNA reads TGTGCCAGCAGCCAAACAACTAGCGTAAGCACAGATACGCAGTATTTT.

The chain links TRBV7-8 to TRBJ1-5, with 8 positions matching TRBD1. V lost 6 bases to trimming and J lost 9 bases; unmatched junction nucleotides: 10. CDR3 length: 14 residues. Germline CDR1 is SGHVS and CDR2 is FQNEAQ. This CDR3 reads CASRSEGTGGPQHF. CDR3 DNA: TGTGCCAGCAGATCGGAGGGGACAGGAGGGCCCCAGCATTTT.

The chain is built from TRBV27 and TRBJ2-5; a weak D match, TRBD1 (6 bases). The CDR3 consists of 14 residues. The V gene lost 0 bases and the J gene lost 4 bases, with 9 bases spanning the gap. Germline V gene data show CDR1 as MNHEY and CDR2 as SMNVEV (reference sequence). Here the CDR3 reads CASSLSGRGETQYF. Here the CDR3 DNA reads TGTGCCAGCAGTTTATCGGGCAGGGGAGAGACCCAGTACTTC.

CDR3 protein: CASSERPLTYEQYF. CDR3 DNA: TGTGCCAGCAGTGAAAGGCCCCTGACCTACGAGCAGTACTTC. This sequence joins TRBV2 and TRBJ2-7; D not resolved. Between the trimmed V and J ends, which lost 2 bases and 2 bases, there was a span of 10 bases. The CDR3 has 14 residues. Germline-derived CDR1 and CDR2 are SNHLY and FYNNEI.

This sequence joins TRBV5-1 and TRBJ1-4; D is uncertain. Germline CDR1 and CDR2: SGHRS and YFSETQ. The CDR3 length is 14 residues. V lost 0 bases and J lost 7, with 10 bases in between. The CDR3 sequence: CASSLANDGEKLFF. In DNA, the CDR3 is TGCGCCAGCAGCTTGGCCAATGACGGTGAAAAACTGTTTTTT.

Comments on this clone: This specimen includes other DNA sequences encoding the same CDR3. This CDR3 is CASSPGGYEQYF. The CDR3 DNA is TGTGCCAGCAGTCCGGGGGGTTACGAGCAGTACTTC. The chain is built from TRBV6-5 and TRBJ2-7, with 7 positions matching TRBD2. CDR3 length: 12 residues. CDR1 MNHEY and CDR2 SVGAGI come from the germline V gene. V trimming: 5 bases; J trimming: 4 bases; junction bases outside the gene matches: 2.

The V call is TRBV9, the J call TRBJ2-3, with a weak D call TRBD2 (6 bases). The CDR3 sequence is 17 residues long. V lost 0 bases to trimming and J lost 0 bases, with 14 bases between them. The germline V gene encodes CDR1 SGDLS and CDR2 YYNGEE. DNA for the CDR3: TGTGCCAGCAGCGTAGAGGGTAGCGGCAGAAGCACAGATACGCAGTATTTT. Translation gives CASSVEGSGRSTDTQYF.

CDR3 residues: CASTTGLAFGTYEQYF. The CDR3 nucleotides read TGTGCCAGCACTACCGGTCTAGCGTTCGGAACCTACGAGCAGTACTTC. This chain connects TRBV6-6 to TRBJ2-7; weak D call: TRBD2 (6 bases). The CDR3 loop spans 16 amino acids. V was cut by 7 bases and J by 2 bases, with 21 bases left in between. CDR1 is MNHNY and CDR2 is SVGAGI in the germline V gene (reference sequence).